This T cell receptor (beta chain) was identified in a study of T-cell reconstitution after alpha-beta-depleted transplantation in children. General observations from the study: There were reportedly several hundred expanded graft clones from which alpha-beta T cells came about two months after transplant.

Unique molecular identifiers featured in how the TCRbeta library was prepared. TCRdb reanalysed the PCR reads using MiXCR and keeps one entry per CDR3 protein. The sample shows 440,000 or so distinct CDR3 sequences, over 40% of them seen only once. The germline CDR1 and CDR2 sequences are DFQATT and SNEGSKA (reference sequence). The CDR3 runs to 13 residues. The V end was cut by 6 bases, the J end by 4 bases, with 16 bases between. This clonotype was recorded many times. Its specificity is not known. The chain employs TRBV20-1 and TRBJ2-7; D unclear. This clonotype originated in a girl under 10 years old with aplastic anemia, due to receive a stem cell transplant. The sequences come from PBMCs, collected before TCRalphabeta/CD19-depleted stem cell transplant. CDR3 residues: CSATPPGPYEQYF. The CDR3 DNA follows: TGCAGTGCCACGCCCCCGGGCCCATACGAGCAGTACTTC.